These T cell receptor beta chains were read from a single sample in a study of blood T cell repertoires in COVID-19. TCRdb's table, derived via immunoSEQ multiplex PCR, lists solely in-frame clones and lacks some. The table lists 65,000 to 85,000 clones, 85% to 90% of them singletons. Material: peripheral blood. Receptors were obtained from a man between 45 and 60 years old with acute or convalescent COVID-19. The CDR3 runs from the conserved cysteine through the conserved F or W. A D gene is named only where the DNA matches it firmly. Clone size, where shown, is once, few, many, or a class for clones that have expanded.

CDR3 length: 14; J gene: TRBJ2-1; D gene: TRBD2; V gene: TRBV5-1; clone size: .; CDR3 DNA: TGCGCCAGCAGCTTGGCTAGCGGACACAATGAGCAGTTCTTC; CDR3 protein: CASSLASGHNEQFF
CDR3 length: 16; J gene: TRBJ1-4; D gene: TRBD1; V gene: TRBV4-3; clone size: .; CDR3 DNA: TGCGCCAGCAGCCAGGACCAGGGGGCGGCTAATGAAAAACTGTTTTTT; CDR3 protein: CASSQDQGAANEKLFF
CDR3 length: 14; J gene: TRBJ2-2; D gene: .; V gene: TRBV27; clone size: once; CDR3 DNA: TGTGCCAGCAGCCCCACGACAGTCACCGGGGAGCTGTTTTTT; CDR3 protein: CASSPTTVTGELFF
CDR3 length: 16; J gene: TRBJ2-7; D gene: TRBD2; V gene: TRBV5-4; clone size: .; CDR3 DNA: TGTGCCACCCAACTAGGGGGCTTGGCGGGAGGGGGCGAGCAGTACTTC; CDR3 protein: CATQLGGLAGGGEQYF
CDR3 length: 16; J gene: TRBJ2-3; D gene: .; V gene: TRBV4-2; clone size: once; CDR3 DNA: TGTGCCAGCAGCCAAGATTGGCCTCGGGTAACAGATACGCAGTATTTT; CDR3 protein: CASSQDWPRVTDTQYF
CDR3 length: 15; J gene: TRBJ2-1; D gene: TRBD1; V gene: TRBV18; clone size: .; CDR3 DNA: TGTGCCAGCTCACCAGTCCAGGGGGCTGGCAATGAGCAGTTCTTC; CDR3 protein: CASSPVQGAGNEQFF
CDR3 length: 11; J gene: TRBJ2-3; D gene: .; V gene: TRBV2; clone size: .; CDR3 DNA: TGTGCCAGCAGTTACACAGATACGCAGTATTTT; CDR3 protein: CASSYTDTQYF
CDR3 length: 14; J gene: TRBJ1-5; D gene: .; V gene: TRBV6-2/TRBV6-3; clone size: .; CDR3 DNA: TGTGCCAGCAGTTACTCGGGGGAGGCTCAGCCCCAGCATTTT; CDR3 protein: CASSYSGEAQPQHF
CDR3 length: 14; J gene: TRBJ1-4; D gene: TRBD1; V gene: TRBV4-3; clone size: .; CDR3 DNA: TGCGCCAGCAGCCGTGACAGGGGGAACGAAAAACTGTTTTTT; CDR3 protein: CASSRDRGNEKLFF
CDR3 length: 13; J gene: TRBJ2-7; D gene: TRBD1; V gene: TRBV6-5; clone size: .; CDR3 DNA: TGTGCCAGCAGTCAGGGGGCGTTTTACGAGCAGTACTTC; CDR3 protein: CASSQGAFYEQYF
CDR3 length: 14; J gene: TRBJ1-3; D gene: .; V gene: TRBV7-2; clone size: few; CDR3 DNA: TGTGCCAGCGGACTCAGAGAATCTGGAAACACCATATATTTT; CDR3 protein: CASGLRESGNTIYF
CDR3 length: 17; J gene: TRBJ2-3; D gene: TRBD2; V gene: TRBV5-1; clone size: .; CDR3 DNA: TGCGCCAGCAGCTACCTCCCAGCGGGAGGGCCCACAGATACGCAGTATTTT; CDR3 protein: CASSYLPAGGPTDTQYF
CDR3 length: 14; J gene: TRBJ1-2; D gene: .; V gene: TRBV2; clone size: .; CDR3 DNA: TGTGCCAGCAGTGAAAGGGCGGGGGGCGGTGGCTACACCTTC; CDR3 protein: CASSERAGGGGYTF
CDR3 length: 14; J gene: TRBJ1-6; D gene: .; V gene: TRBV28; clone size: .; CDR3 DNA: TGTGCCAGCAGTTTAACGACAGATAATTCACCCCTCCACTTT; CDR3 protein: CASSLTTDNSPLHF